These 7 T cell receptor beta chains were sequenced from one sample in a study of cytomegalovirus exposure and HLA in healthy donors (dated by TCRdb to between 2016 and 2019). Library preparation was by the immunoSEQ multiplex PCR assay. A mixture of 60 forward primers for TCR Vbeta segments and 13 reverse primers for TCR Jbeta segments was used in the multiplex PCR. TCRdb retrieved this table from immuneACCESS and kept in-frame rearrangements only. Not all clones are present; in checked studies, unresolved V genes account for under half, and no reason is known for the remainder. The data table for this sample lists fewer than 95,000 clones. The ten largest clones capture around 5% of the sample. Sequenced input: PBMCs. Receptors originate from a woman between 40 and 55 years old in good health and CMV-seropositive.

The rearrangement links TRBV7-9 to TRBJ2-7, with a possible D match to TRBD2 (5 bases). Trimming stripped 6 bases from V and 3 bases from J, with 12 bases between. The CDR3 is made up of 13 amino acids. CDR1 is SEHNR, CDR2 FQNEAQ, per germline (reference sequence). The CDR3 reads CASSSRAGYEQYF. CDR3 DNA sequence: TGTGCCAGCAGTTCACGGGCGGGCTACGAGCAGTACTTC.

This chain connects TRBV19 to TRBJ1-6; unclear D gene. The germline V and J ends were trimmed by 6 bases and 8 bases, with 20 bases remaining between them. Germline V CDR1 and CDR2: LNHDA, SQIVND (reference sequence). The length of the CDR3 is 16 residues. CDR3 in amino acids: CASRPPISSAYSPLHF. The CDR3 coding sequence is TGTGCCAGTAGGCCCCCTATCTCATCCGCCTATTCACCCCTCCACTTT.

The chain uses TRBV4-1 and TRBJ2-7; possibly TRBD2 for D (5 bases). The CDR3 sequence is 15 residues long. CDR1 and CDR2 (germline): MGHRA, YSYEKL. The V and J ends lost 8 bases and 2 bases respectively, with 19 bases between them. CDR3 DNA sequence: TGCGCCAGCGGTGAAGTCGGGGTTTCGGCCTACGAGCAGTACTTC. Translation gives CASGEVGVSAYEQYF.

J is TRBJ1-3 and V is TRBV29-1, with D unresolved. The germline gives CDR1 SQVTM, CDR2 ANQGSEA. V lost 3 bases and J lost 1, with 10 bases in between. The CDR3 sequence is 14 residues long. CDR3 amino acids: CSVDPTGSGNTIYF. CDR3 nucleotides: TGCAGCGTTGACCCTACCGGTTCTGGAAACACCATATATTTT.

The rearrangement joins TRBV10-1 to TRBJ2-3; TRBD2 matches at 10 bases. Germline V CDR1 and CDR2: WNHNN, SYGVQD (reference sequence). Trimming removed 5 bases from V and 4 bases from J; junction bases left unmatched: 3. The CDR3 consists of 14 residues. The chain's CDR3 is CASSSTSGADTQYF. The CDR3 DNA is TGCGCCAGCAGTTCCACTAGCGGGGCAGATACGCAGTATTTT.

This chain joins TRBV11-2 and TRBJ2-4; 10 positions agree with TRBD2. After removal of 1 base from V and 2 bases from J, the junction contained 5 bases not matched to a gene. This CDR3 comprises 17 residues. Germline-derived CDR1 and CDR2 are SGHAT and FQNNGV. In DNA form, the CDR3 reads TGTGCCAGCAGCTTAGGCGGACTAGCGGTGACCAAAAACATTCAGTACTTC. It yields the protein CASSLGGLAVTKNIQYF. Based on the CDR3 plus reference TRBV11-2 and TRBJ2-4, the full variable domain is EAGVAQSPRYKIIEKRQSVAFWCNPISGHATLYWYQQILGQGPKLLIQFQNNGVVDDSQLPKDRFSAERLKGVDSTLKIQPAKLEDSAVYLCASSLGGLAVTKNIQYFGAGTRLSVL.

This rearrangement joins TRBV29-1 to TRBJ1-2, with no clear D. The CDR3 is 11 residues long. Trimming stripped 4 bases from V and 8 bases from J, with 11 bases between. The V gene's germline CDR1 is SQVTM and CDR2 ANQGSEA. As DNA, the CDR3 is TGCAGCGTTGTAGGTGCGGGCGGCTACACCTTC. Residues: CSVVGAGGYTF.